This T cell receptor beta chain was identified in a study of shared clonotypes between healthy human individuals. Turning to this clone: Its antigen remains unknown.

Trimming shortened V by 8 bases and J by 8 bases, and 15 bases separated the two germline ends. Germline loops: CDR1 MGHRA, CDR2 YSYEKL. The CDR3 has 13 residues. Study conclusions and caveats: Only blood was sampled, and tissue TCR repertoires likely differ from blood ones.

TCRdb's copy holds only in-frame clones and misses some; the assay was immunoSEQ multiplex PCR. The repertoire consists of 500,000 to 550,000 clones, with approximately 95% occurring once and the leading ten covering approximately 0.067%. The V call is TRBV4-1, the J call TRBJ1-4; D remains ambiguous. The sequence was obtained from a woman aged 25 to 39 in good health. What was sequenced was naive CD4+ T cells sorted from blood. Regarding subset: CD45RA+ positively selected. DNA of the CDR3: TGCGCCAGCGGACGATGGGGTGGAGAAAAACTGTTTTTT. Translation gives CASGRWGGEKLFF.